This paragraph reports one T cell receptor (beta chain). CDR1 is SNHLY and CDR2 is FYNNEI in the germline V gene. This CDR3 has 12 residues. The trim removed 7 bases at V and 4 bases at J, leaving 3 bases unmatched. MiXCR, applied by TCRdb to the RT-PCR reads, yields one record per CDR3 protein. The data show 630,000 or so distinct CDR3 sequences, with around a sixth seen just once and around a tenth held by the top ten. These data belong to a study of response to subunit inactivated influenza vaccine. The clonotype was recovered from a man aged 45-65 years who received an inactivated influenza vaccine. The rearrangement uses TRBV2 and TRBJ1-2; 7 positions match TRBD1. Sequenced here: PBMCs from blood, sampled 11 to 12 days after vaccination. The CDR3 region is CASTWDSYGYTF. The CDR3 nucleotides read TGTGCCAGCACATGGGACAGCTATGGCTACACCTTC.